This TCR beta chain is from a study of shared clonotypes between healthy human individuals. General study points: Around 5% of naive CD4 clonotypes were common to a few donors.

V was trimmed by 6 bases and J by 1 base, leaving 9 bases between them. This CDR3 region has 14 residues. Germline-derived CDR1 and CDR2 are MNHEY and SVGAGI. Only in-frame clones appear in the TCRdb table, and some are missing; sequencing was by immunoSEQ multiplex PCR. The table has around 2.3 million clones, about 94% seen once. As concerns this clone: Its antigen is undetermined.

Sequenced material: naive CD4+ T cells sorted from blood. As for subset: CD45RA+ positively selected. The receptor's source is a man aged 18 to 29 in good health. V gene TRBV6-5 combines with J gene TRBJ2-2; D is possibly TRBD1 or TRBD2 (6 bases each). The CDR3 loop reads CASRKGGNTGELFF. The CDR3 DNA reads TGTGCCAGCAGGAAGGGGGGGAACACCGGGGAGCTGTTTTTT.